These T cell receptor beta chains were read from a single sample in a study of PD-L1 blockade in urothelial cancer. TCRdb's table, derived via immunoSEQ multiplex PCR, lists solely in-frame clones and lacks some. Of around 100,000 clones listed, 80% to 95% are singletons. Sequencing was performed on PBMCs, taken around atezolizumab (anti-PD-L1) treatment. These receptor sequences come from a man aged 60 to 75 with urothelial cancer. CDR3s include the opening cysteine and the closing phenylalanine or tryptophan. The D gene is left open where the match is weak. Only part of the rows carry a size: once, few, many, or a class if the clone is expanded.

. TRBJ2-3 TRBD2 TRBV4-2 CASSQELAGAPDTQYF TGTGCCAGCAGCCAAGAACTAGCGGGGGCCCCAGATACGCAGTATTTT
. TRBJ2-1 TRBD2 TRBV18 CASSPRSGGGFNEQFF TGTGCCAGCTCCCCTAGAAGCGGGGGCGGTTTCAATGAGCAGTTCTTC
. TRBJ1-5 . TRBV6-5 CASAPAGSGNQPQHF TGTGCCAGCGCCCCCGCGGGGAGCGGCAATCAGCCCCAGCATTTT
. TRBJ1-1 . TRBV4-2 CASSQDKWQGDTEAFF TGTGCCAGCAGCCAAGATAAATGGCAGGGCGATACTGAAGCTTTCTTT
. TRBJ1-5 . TRBV2 CASSERGGDSNQPQHF TGTGCCAGCAGTGAAAGGGGGGGAGATAGCAATCAGCCCCAGCATTTT
. TRBJ2-2 . TRBV2 CASSVRTANTGELFF TGTGCCAGCAGTGTGAGGACAGCGAACACCGGGGAGCTGTTTTTT
. TRBJ2-1 . TRBV5-5 CASSLAAPPVHEQFF TGTGCCAGCAGCTTGGCCGCCCCCCCGGTGCATGAGCAGTTCTTC
few TRBJ2-3 TRBD2 TRBV2 CASSGGSGGASLTDTQYF TGTGCCAGCAGTGGGGGTAGCGGGGGGGCATCATTGACAGATACGCAGTATTTT
. TRBJ2-1 . TRBV29-1 CSVVIAALRGEQFF TGCAGCGTGGTTATAGCGGCGCTCCGGGGGGAGCAGTTCTTC
. TRBJ2-7 TRBD2 TRBV2 CASSEVIAGDYEQYF TGTGCCAGCAGTGAAGTAATAGCGGGAGACTACGAGCAGTACTTC
. TRBJ2-1 . TRBV21-1 CASSGTGLPFF TGTGCCAGCAGTGGGACAGGGTTGCCGTTCTTC
once TRBJ2-1 TRBD2 TRBV5-4 CASRRGTSGANEQFF TGTGCCAGCAGACGCGGGACTAGCGGGGCCAATGAGCAGTTCTTC
once TRBJ2-2 . TRBV7-2 CASSTQANTGELFF TGTGCCAGCAGCACACAGGCGAACACCGGGGAGCTGTTTTTT
. TRBJ2-7 . TRBV15 CATSSTGAAGEQYF TGTGCCACCAGCAGTACAGGGGCAGCGGGCGAGCAGTACTTC
. TRBJ1-1 TRBD1 TRBV7-9 CASRPTGQGRTEAFF TGTGCCAGCAGGCCAACGGGACAGGGAAGGACTGAAGCTTTCTTT
. TRBJ2-5 TRBD2 TRBV10-3 CAISADRLANQGETQYF TGTGCCATCAGTGCCGATCGACTAGCGAATCAAGGGGAGACCCAGTACTTC
once TRBJ2-7 TRBD2 TRBV30 CAWSSGADEQYF TGTGCCTGGAGTAGCGGGGCTGACGAGCAGTACTTC
. TRBJ1-3 . TRBV5-4 CASSLDAQATGNTIYF TGTGCCAGCAGCTTGGATGCACAAGCGACTGGAAACACCATATATTTT
. TRBJ2-6 . TRBV5-1 CASSLATGNSGANVLTF TGCGCCAGCAGCTTGGCTACAGGAAACTCTGGGGCCAACGTCCTGACTTTC
once TRBJ2-3 . TRBV7-2 CASSLVSGEGDTQYF TGTGCCAGCAGCTTAGTCTCCGGCGAGGGAGATACGCAGTATTTT
. TRBJ2-2 . TRBV5-1 CASSSTSGSAGELFF TGCGCCAGCAGCTCTACCTCGGGTTCGGCCGGGGAGCTGTTTTTT
. TRBJ2-7 . TRBV11-2 CASSLVRVLHEQYF TGTGCCAGCAGCTTAGTGCGGGTCCTCCACGAGCAGTACTTC
. TRBJ2-7 . TRBV29-1 CSVDLGSPANLTYEQYF TGCAGCGTTGATTTGGGCTCCCCGGCGAACCTTACCTACGAGCAGTACTTC
. TRBJ2-7 . TRBV2 CASSEGQFSGEQYF TGTGCCAGCAGTGAGGGACAGTTTAGCGGAGAGCAGTACTTC
. TRBJ2-7 . TRBV6-5 CASSQRDSSGGQYF TGTGCCAGCAGTCAGAGGGACTCCTCGGGCGGGCAGTACTTC
. TRBJ1-2 . TRBV9 CASSVQTGDNGYTF TGTGCCAGCAGCGTTCAGACAGGTGACAATGGCTACACCTTC
. TRBJ1-2 . TRBV6-5 CASTEGGGYTF TGTGCCAGCACCGAGGGGGGGGGCTACACCTTC
. TRBJ2-5 . TRBV19 CASSAILARETQYF TGTGCCAGTAGTGCAATACTAGCTCGCGAGACCCAGTACTTC
few TRBJ2-5 TRBD2 TRBV2 CASIHGLAGGQETQYF TGTGCCAGCATCCATGGACTAGCGGGGGGCCAAGAGACCCAGTACTTC
. TRBJ1-4 . TRBV5-1 CASSLGGRKDEKLFF TGCGCCAGCAGCTTGGGGGGGCGGAAGGATGAAAAACTGTTTTTT
. TRBJ2-7 TRBD2 TRBV6-8 CASNLLAGGFSYEQYF TGTGCCAGCAACCTACTAGCGGGGGGTTTCTCTTACGAGCAGTACTTC
. TRBJ2-7 . TRBV6-6 CASSYLSSYEQYF TGTGCCAGCAGTTACCTCAGCTCCTACGAGCAGTACTTC
. TRBJ2-5 . TRBV28 CASSLAGAAQETQYF TGTGCCAGCAGTTTAGCGGGGGCTGCCCAAGAGACCCAGTACTTC
. TRBJ2-3 . TRBV7-2 CASSLNAIRTDTQYF TGTGCCAGCAGCTTAAATGCTATTCGGACAGATACGCAGTATTTT
. TRBJ1-1 TRBD1 TRBV5-1 CASSSGTGDTEAFF TGCGCCAGCAGCTCCGGGACAGGGGACACTGAAGCTTTCTTT
. TRBJ2-7 TRBD2 TRBV7-2 CASSLAYTLAGGRSYEQYF TGTGCCAGCAGCTTAGCGTATACGCTAGCGGGGGGGAGATCCTACGAGCAGTACTTC
. TRBJ1-2 . TRBV19 CASSTYREFNYGYTF TGTGCCAGTTCCACCTACAGGGAATTCAACTATGGCTACACCTTC
. TRBJ1-4 TRBD1 TRBV9 CASSAQGALTNEKLFF TGTGCCAGCAGCGCACAGGGGGCGTTGACTAATGAAAAACTGTTTTTT
. TRBJ2-1 . TRBV28 CASSTTPGLTNSYNEQFF TGTGCCAGCAGTACTACACCGGGACTTACTAACTCCTACAATGAGCAGTTCTTC
. TRBJ1-2 . TRBV19 CASSGHSGWGYTF TGTGCCAGTAGTGGTCACAGCGGATGGGGCTACACCTTC
. TRBJ2-3 . TRBV6-5 CASSSRGEITDTQYF TGTGCCAGCAGTTCGCGGGGAGAAATCACAGATACGCAGTATTTT